This passage covers 32 T cell receptor beta chains from one sample sequenced in a study of cytomegalovirus exposure and HLA in healthy donors. A multiplex PCR was run with 60 Vbeta primers and 13 Jbeta primers. Here immunoSEQ multiplex PCR was the method, and the copy in TCRdb shows in-frame clones only, minus some. The sample holds around 130,000 clones, 66% seen once. Sequences were obtained from PBMCs. The receptors come from a man younger than 35 in good health and CMV-seronegative.

The CDR3: CASSVRTGYADTQYF. CDR3 nucleotides: TGTGCCAGCAGCGTTCGGACGGGGTACGCAGATACGCAGTATTTT. V gene TRBV9 combines with J gene TRBJ2-3; tentative D call: TRBD2 (5 bases). CDR1 is SGDLS and CDR2 is YYNGEE in the germline V gene. The CDR3 loop spans 15 amino acids. V lost 2 bases and J 4 bases, leaving 14 bases between the germline ends.

This sequence joins TRBV27 and TRBJ2-1; D not resolved. Germline CDR1 MNHEY, CDR2 SMNVEV (reference sequence). Trimming took off 0 bases at V and 6 bases at J, with 9 bases between the two ends. CDR3 length: 14 residues. The CDR3 spells CASSLSYSANEQFF. CDR3 nucleotides: TGTGCCAGCAGTTTATCTTACAGTGCCAATGAGCAGTTCTTC.

This chain uses TRBV25-1 with TRBJ1-1; 10 positions match TRBD1. Germline V lookup: CDR1 MGHDK, CDR2 SYGVNS. The CDR3 is made up of 15 amino acids. Trimming took 2 bases from V and 1 from J; bases not matched to a gene: 1. The CDR3, as DNA: TGTGCCAGCAGTGAAGACAGGGGGCCGAACACTGAAGCTTTCTTT. The encoded protein is CASSEDRGPNTEAFF.

In this sample, this clone turned up once. This rearrangement joins TRBV5-6 to TRBJ1-2; D is unclear. CDR1 and CDR2 from the germline V gene are SGHDT and YYEEEE. CDR3 length equals 13 residues. The germline V and J ends were trimmed by 1 base and 8 bases, with 12 bases remaining between them. CDR3 coding DNA: TGTGCCAGCAGCTTGTTAATGGCCTCGGGCTACACCTTC. Encoded protein: CASSLLMASGYTF.

This clone was seen only once. The V gene is TRBV5-5, the J gene TRBJ2-5; TRBD1 aligns across 9 bases. The DNA end is more similar to TRBJ2-7, so the J call may be wrong. CDR1 and CDR2 (germline): SGHKS, YYEKEE (reference sequence). The CDR3 extends over 13 amino acids. In DNA form, the CDR3 reads TGTGCCAGCAGCTGGGGACAGGGCTACGAGCAGTACTTC. This encodes CASSWGQGYEQYF.

The chain uses TRBV28 and TRBJ2-7; the D is unclear. This CDR3 comprises 14 residues. Trimming left V 6 bases short and J 1 base short, with 13 bases between. Germline-derived CDR1 and CDR2 are MDHEN and SYDVKM. CDR3 residues: CASSPQARSYEQYF. The CDR3 region has the DNA TGTGCCAGCAGCCCCCAAGCGCGGTCCTACGAGCAGTACTTC.

Only a few counts were recorded for this clone. The rearrangement links TRBV6-4 to TRBJ2-1; 11 nucleotides match TRBD2. Germline assignment: CDR1 MRHNA and CDR2 SNTAGT. With V trimmed by 0 bases and J by 8 bases, 3 bases remained unmatched. This CDR3 spans 15 amino acids. The CDR3 region is CASSDSSGGVDEQFF. CDR3 bases: TGTGCCAGCAGTGACTCTAGCGGGGGGGTCGATGAGCAGTTCTTC.

As regards this clone: One end of the junction fails to match germline, which may point to a read error. The rearrangement joins TRBV7-6 to TRBJ1-1; TRBD1 agrees at 7 bases. This CDR3 spans 15 amino acids. CDR1 and CDR2 (germline): SGHVS, FNYEAQ. The CDR3 spells CPSSPRQGMNTEAFF. In DNA form, the CDR3 reads TGTCCCAGCAGCCCGCGACAGGGTATGAACACTGAAGCTTTCTTT.

This chain joins TRBV29-1 and TRBJ1-2, with D maybe TRBD1 (6 bases). The CDR3 extends over 11 amino acids. Germline V gene data show CDR1 as SQVTM and CDR2 as ANQGSEA. V was cut by 4 bases and J by 6 bases, with 9 bases left in between. CDR3 protein: CSVAGGDGYTF. The DNA of the CDR3 is TGCAGCGTTGCTGGGGGCGATGGCTACACCTTC.

The count of this clone is one. Within the sample, other DNA sequences also encode this same CDR3. The chain couples TRBV5-4 to TRBJ2-7, with 7 bases lining up with TRBD1. CDR3 length: 12 amino acids. Germline CDR1 SGHNT, CDR2 YYREEE (reference sequence). V lost 4 bases, J lost 4 bases, and 2 bases stayed unmatched. CDR3 DNA sequence: TGTGCCAGCAGCAGGGACAGTTACGAGCAGTACTTC. Its translation is CASSRDSYEQYF.

The CDR3 is CASSIGVQGAQPQHF. DNA for the CDR3: TGTGCCAGTAGTATAGGGGTACAGGGGGCACAGCCCCAGCATTTT. The chain uses TRBV19 and TRBJ1-5; TRBD1 matches 9 bases. The CDR3 runs to 15 residues. The V gene end was trimmed by 1 base and the J gene end by 7 bases; junction bases not matched to a gene: 5. CDR1 and CDR2 (germline): LNHDA, SQIVND (reference sequence).

The chain employs TRBV5-5 and TRBJ2-2, with D tentatively TRBD1 (5 bases). The V gene lost 0 bases and the J gene lost 6 bases, with 6 bases spanning the gap. This CDR3 region has 13 residues. Per the germline V gene, CDR1 is SGHKS and CDR2 is YYEKEE (reference sequence). Here the CDR3 reads CASSLGGAGELFF. CDR3 nucleotides: TGTGCCAGCAGCTTGGGGGGCGCCGGGGAGCTGTTTTTT. Together with reference TRBV5-5 and TRBJ2-2, the CDR3 gives the full variable domain: DAGVTQSPTHLIKTRGQQVTLRCSPISGHKSVSWYQQVLGQGPQFIFQYYEKEERGRGNFPDRFSARQFPNYSSELNVNALLLGDSALYLCASSLGGAGELFFGEGSRLTVL.

This clone was detected only a few times. The rearrangement uses TRBV5-5 and TRBJ1-1; 7 bases line up with TRBD1. The ends lost 2 bases at V and 3 bases at J; junction bases unmatched: 1. The CDR3 is 13 amino acids. Germline CDR1 is SGHKS and CDR2 is YYEKEE (reference sequence). The CDR3 loop is CASSFGTDTEAFF. CDR3 bases: TGTGCCAGCAGCTTCGGGACAGACACTGAAGCTTTCTTT.

This clone was counted only a few times. In DNA form, the CDR3 reads TGTGCCAGCAGTCCCGTGGGTAGCGGGAGGTCCGAGACCCAGTACTTC. Translated, it gives CASSPVGSGRSETQYF. The V call is TRBV28, the J call TRBJ2-5, with 10 bases lining up with TRBD2. Germline lookup yields CDR1 MDHEN and CDR2 SYDVKM. The CDR3 contains 16 residues. With 5 bases clipped from V and 5 bases from J, the junction kept 11 bases outside the gene matches.

V is TRBV5-1 and J is TRBJ2-6; 12 positions agree with TRBD1. The ends lost 3 bases at V and 1 base at J; junction bases unmatched: 2. This CDR3 comprises 17 residues. Germline V gene lookup returns CDR1 SGHRS and CDR2 YFSETQ. The CDR3 nucleotides are TGCGCCAGCAGCTCGGGACAGGGGGCGTCTGGGGCCAACGTCCTGACTTTC. Its translation: CASSSGQGASGANVLTF.

In DNA, the CDR3 is TGTGCCAGCAGCTTAGGCCAGGCAACTGGGGAGCTGTTTTTT. This sequence encodes CASSLGQATGELFF. The chain is built from TRBV7-3 and TRBJ2-2; no firm D call. The ends were cut back, 2 bases at V and 8 bases at J, with 12 bases in the middle. The germline gives CDR1 SGHTA, CDR2 FQGTGA. The CDR3 runs to 14 residues.

This clone was detected only a few times. The V and J genes are TRBV5-6 and TRBJ2-7; 7 bases map to TRBD2. In germline, CDR1 is SGHDT, CDR2 YYEEEE. J was trimmed by 6 bases and V by 3 bases; bases with no gene match: 9. This CDR3 has 14 amino acids. The CDR3 region is CASSSGLTGIEQYF. The CDR3 DNA follows: TGTGCCAGCAGCTCGGGACTAACGGGAATCGAGCAGTACTTC. Filled out from reference TRBV5-6 and TRBJ2-7, the complete variable domain reads DAGVTQSPTHLIKTRGQQVTLRCSPKSGHDTVSWYQQALGQGPQFIFQYYEEEERQRGNFPDRFSGHQFPNYSSELNVNALLLGDSALYLCASSSGLTGIEQYFGPGTRLTVT.

This rearrangement joins TRBV18 to TRBJ1-2, with TRBD1 matching 12 bases. The CDR3 has 15 residues. Trimming cost V 5 bases and J 5 bases; bases outside gene matches: 6. Germline V CDR1 and CDR2: KGHSH, LQKENI. The chain's CDR3 is CASSGDRGREYGYTF. The CDR3 nucleotides read TGTGCCAGCTCAGGGGACAGGGGGCGCGAGTATGGCTACACCTTC. Filled out from reference TRBV18 and TRBJ1-2, the complete variable domain reads NAGVMQNPRHLVRRRGQEARLRCSPMKGHSHVYWYRQLPEEGLKFMVYLQKENIIDESGMPKERFSAEFPKEGPSILRIQQVVRGDSAAYFCASSGDRGREYGYTFGSGTRLTVV.

There are a few counts of this clone. V gene TRBV5-1 combines with J gene TRBJ1-2, with no clear D. This CDR3 spans 13 amino acids. The V end was cut by 0 bases, the J end by 7 bases, with 10 bases between. Per germline, CDR1 SGHRS and CDR2 YFSETQ. CDR3 DNA sequence: TGCGCCAGCAGCTTGGCCGGGGTTGCTGGCTACACCTTC. Amino acids: CASSLAGVAGYTF.

Regarding this clone: A read error may account for a junction end that differs from germline. The rearrangement links TRBV5-4 to TRBJ1-2; D may be TRBD1 (5 bases). Germline values: CDR1 SGHNT, CDR2 YYREEE (reference sequence). This CDR3 contains 14 residues. The CDR3, as DNA: TGTGCCAGCAGCAGACCGGGACTCAACTATGGCTACCCCTTC. This translates into CASSRPGLNYGYPF.

The chain has TRBV9 and TRBJ2-1, with D possibly matching TRBD2 (5 bases). The CDR3 is 13 amino acids. The V end lost 1 base, the J end lost 5 bases, and 7 bases lay between the germline ends. Germline V lookup: CDR1 SGDLS, CDR2 YYNGEE. The chain's CDR3 is CASSVSGNNEQFF. CDR3 DNA sequence: TGTGCCAGCAGCGTATCCGGGAACAATGAGCAGTTCTTC.

The gene calls are TRBV19 and TRBJ2-7; 10 bases align to TRBD1. The V gene's germline CDR1 is LNHDA and CDR2 SQIVND (reference sequence). This CDR3 is built from 14 residues. Trimming took 5 bases from V and 6 from J; bases not matched to a gene: 7. The CDR3 protein is CASSGTGEIGEQYF. The CDR3 DNA sequence: TGTGCCAGTAGTGGGACAGGGGAAATTGGCGAGCAGTACTTC. Full variable domain (missing parts from reference TRBV19 and TRBJ2-7): DGGITQSPKYLFRKEGQNVTLSCEQNLNHDAMYWYRQDPGQGLRLIYYSQIVNDFQKGDIAEGYSVSREKKESFPLTVTSAQKNPTAFYLCASSGTGEIGEQYFGPGTRLTVT.

The genes are TRBV7-6 and TRBJ2-2; D may be TRBD2 (5 bases). Per germline, CDR1 SGHVS and CDR2 FNYEAQ. CDR3 length equals 16 residues. V lost 0 bases to trimming and J lost 3 bases, with 11 bases between them. CDR3 sequence: CASSLAGRTDTGELFF. The CDR3 DNA reads TGTGCCAGCAGCTTAGCTGGGAGAACGGACACCGGGGAGCTGTTTTTT.

The rearrangement uses TRBV5-1 and TRBJ1-1; a weak D match, TRBD1 (6 bases). There are 12 residues in the CDR3. CDR1 and CDR2 from the germline V gene are SGHRS and YFSETQ. V was shortened by 2 bases and J by 4 bases, with 6 bases between the two germline ends. CDR3 coding DNA: TGCGCCAGCAGCTTCAGGGGCACTGAAGCTTTCTTT. It specifies CASSFRGTEAFF.

The J gene is TRBJ1-1, the V gene TRBV6-5; TRBD1 matches 12 bases. Germline CDR1 and CDR2: MNHEY and SVGAGI. V lost 5 bases and J lost 6; bases outside the gene matches: 4. This CDR3 is 14 amino acids long. The CDR3, as DNA: TGTGCCAGCAGTCCGGGACAGGGGGCACCTGAAGCTTTCTTT. Amino acids: CASSPGQGAPEAFF.

The chain links TRBV27 to TRBJ2-2, with D perhaps matching TRBD1 (6 bases). The V and J ends lost 3 bases and 2 bases respectively, with 10 bases between them. The CDR3 covers 15 residues. The germline V gene has CDR1 MNHEY and CDR2 SMNVEV (reference sequence). CDR3 amino acids: CASSFGTPNTGELFF. The CDR3, as DNA: TGTGCCAGCAGTTTCGGGACACCCAACACCGGGGAGCTGTTTTTT.

The chain joins TRBV10-3 to TRBJ2-7; 8 nucleotides match TRBD1. Per germline, CDR1 ENHRY and CDR2 SYGVKD. The CDR3 has 16 amino acids. The V gene end was trimmed by 2 bases and the J gene end by 3 bases; junction bases not matched to a gene: 9. CDR3 nucleotide sequence: TGTGCCATCAGTGAGCCCCAGGGGACAGGAATCTACGAGCAGTACTTC. Translated, it gives CAISEPQGTGIYEQYF.

This chain links TRBV5-6 with TRBJ2-2; D is ambiguous. The CDR3 runs 14 residues. Trimming cost V 7 bases and J 2 bases, with 12 bases left between them. The germline V gene has CDR1 SGHDT and CDR2 YYEEEE. CDR3 in amino acids: CASAFRGNTGELFF. CDR3 sequence (DNA): TGTGCCAGCGCCTTCCGAGGAAACACCGGGGAGCTGTTTTTT.

The V call is TRBV4-1, the J call TRBJ2-3; TRBD2 aligns across 9 bases. Per the germline V gene, CDR1 is MGHRA and CDR2 is YSYEKL. The length of the CDR3 is 16 residues. V shed 8 bases and J 4 bases; nucleotides not matched to a gene: 13. CDR3 sequence: CASSTTVSGGSDTQYF. The CDR3 DNA sequence: TGCGCCAGCTCCACTACTGTTAGCGGGGGATCAGATACGCAGTATTTT.

The rearrangement links TRBV5-8 to TRBJ2-5; D is possibly TRBD2 (6 bases). Trimming took 0 bases from V and 5 from J, leaving 20 bases between them. Germline V lookup: CDR1 SGHTS, CDR2 YDEGEE. The CDR3 runs to 17 residues. The CDR3 DNA is TGTGCCAGCAGCTTGGTGGCTAGCGTACCCTCGTGGGAGACCCAGTACTTC. Protein sequence: CASSLVASVPSWETQYF. The full variable domain, with the rest looked up from reference TRBV5-8 and TRBJ2-5, is EAGVTQSPTHLIKTRGQQATLRCSPISGHTSVYWYQQALGLGLQFLLWYDEGEERNRGNFPPRFSGRQFPNYSSELNVNALELEDSALYLCASSLVASVPSWETQYFGPGTRLLVL.

This chain links TRBV6-1 with TRBJ1-2; TRBD1 matches at 10 bases. In germline, CDR1 is MNHNS, CDR2 SASEGT. The CDR3 is made up of 14 amino acids. V lost 3 bases to trimming and J lost 4 bases; unmatched junction nucleotides: 2. DNA of the CDR3: TGTGCCAGCAGTGAGGACAGGGGGGGCTATGGCTACACCTTC. This gives the protein CASSEDRGGYGYTF.

The chain combines TRBV5-1 with TRBJ2-4; D is perhaps TRBD1 (6 bases). V was pared by 2 bases and J by 6 bases, with 12 bases between. Germline-derived CDR1 and CDR2 are SGHRS and YFSETQ. This CDR3 region has 14 residues. Written as DNA, the CDR3 is TGCGCCAGCAGCTTTCAACAGGGCGGAAACATTCAGTACTTC. Translated, it gives CASSFQQGGNIQYF.